This is a list of T cell receptor beta chains from one sample in a study of sequential checkpoint blockade in melanoma. Clones were read by immunoSEQ multiplex PCR, and TCRdb kept only the in-frame ones, dropping some. The sample lists more than 9,000 clones; roughly 80% were seen once. Sequencing was performed on CD8+ T cells sorted from blood (inferred from file names), taken from a patient given nivolumab and ipilimumab in sequence. The source of these receptors is a human donor with melanoma. Each CDR3 is given with its conserved first and last residue. D genes are given only for firm matches. Only some rows state a clone size, as once, few, many or a class for expanded clones.

D | size | J | V | CDR3 | DNA
NA | NA | TRBJ2-1 | TRBV7-9 | CASSPRPVDNEQFF | TGTGCCAGCAGCCCCCGTCCGGTTGACAATGAGCAGTTCTTC
NA | NA | TRBJ1-2 | TRBV27 | CASSSRDQPGGYTF | TGTGCCAGCAGCTCGCGGGACCAACCTGGAGGCTACACCTTC
NA | few | TRBJ1-6 | TRBV2 | CASSKPPSSYNSPLHF | TGTGCCAGCAGTAAACCACCGAGCTCCTATAATTCACCCCTCCACTTT
NA | few | TRBJ1-1 | TRBV2 | CASFSGPEAFF | TGTGCCAGCTTCTCTGGCCCTGAAGCTTTCTTT
TRBD2 | NA | TRBJ2-7 | TRBV5-5 | CASSLAGGGRTYYEQYF | TGTGCCAGCAGCTTGGCCGGCGGCGGGAGGACCTACTACGAGCAGTACTTC
NA | NA | TRBJ2-5 | TRBV27 | CASSPGRDLREQYF | TGTGCCAGCAGTCCCGGTAGGGACCTCCGGGAGCAGTACTTC
TRBD2 | NA | TRBJ2-1 | TRBV7-9 | CASSPTRLAGGTYNEQFF | TGTGCCAGCAGCCCCACGAGACTAGCGGGAGGTACCTACAATGAGCAGTTCTTC
TRBD1 | medium-sized | TRBJ1-5 | TRBV28 | CASHRGGNQPQHF | TGTGCCAGCCACAGGGGGGGCAATCAGCCCCAGCATTTT
TRBD2 | NA | TRBJ2-5 | TRBV7-9 | CASSPRAGEVQETQYF | TGTGCCAGCAGCCCCCGGGCGGGAGAAGTCCAAGAGACCCAGTACTTC
NA | NA | TRBJ2-1 | TRBV6-1 | CASTRLGRNEQFF | TGTGCCAGCACCCGACTAGGGCGGAATGAGCAGTTCTTC
NA | once | TRBJ1-6 | TRBV5-1 | CASTGIGLYNSPLHF | TGCGCCAGCACAGGGATAGGCCTCTATAATTCACCCCTCCACTTT
TRBD2 | few | TRBJ2-2 | TRBV7-8 | CASSSAGGPWGGELFF | TGTGCCAGCAGCTCAGCGGGAGGGCCTTGGGGCGGGGAGCTGTTTTTT
NA | NA | TRBJ1-1 | TRBV11-2 | CASSLGYGVYTEAFF | TGTGCCAGCAGCTTAGGATACGGGGTTTACACTGAAGCTTTCTTT
TRBD2 | NA | TRBJ2-1 | TRBV19 | CASSITSGALNEQFF | TGTGCCAGTAGTATTACTAGCGGAGCACTCAATGAGCAGTTCTTC
TRBD2 | NA | TRBJ2-7 | TRBV5-1 | CASSWVAGASTRSFSYEQYF | TGCGCCAGCAGCTGGGTAGCGGGAGCATCTACCCGCTCTTTCTCCTACGAGCAGTACTTC
TRBD1 | NA | TRBJ2-3 | TRBV15 | CATSIPDRGTQYF | TGTGCCACCAGCATACCGGACAGGGGAACGCAGTATTTT
NA | NA | TRBJ2-7 | TRBV7-9 | CASSADRFYEQYF | TGTGCCAGCAGCGCCGACAGGTTCTACGAGCAGTACTTC
TRBD2 | NA | TRBJ2-5 | TRBV19 | CASSLTSGSYETQYF | TGTGCCAGTAGCTTAACTAGCGGGAGTTATGAGACCCAGTACTTC
TRBD1 | NA | TRBJ1-1 | TRBV9 | CASSVAPWDRANTEAFF | TGTGCCAGCAGCGTAGCCCCTTGGGACAGGGCTAACACTGAAGCTTTCTTT
TRBD2 | NA | TRBJ2-5 | TRBV5-4 | CEARTSGRAGEEDQYF | TGTGAGGCCCGGACTAGCGGGAGGGCCGGTGAGGAGGACCAGTACTTC
NA | NA | TRBJ1-5 | TRBV28 | CANSYPTDSNQPQHF | TGTGCCAACAGTTACCCGACTGATAGCAATCAGCCCCAGCATTTT
TRBD2 | NA | TRBJ2-5 | TRBV6-5 | CASSYSSGRAAETQYF | TGTGCCAGCAGTTACTCCAGCGGGAGGGCCGCGGAGACCCAGTACTTC
NA | NA | TRBJ1-1 | TRBV7-9 | CASSLAEFPNTEAFF | TGTGCCAGCAGCTTAGCTGAGTTCCCGAACACTGAAGCTTTCTTT
TRBD2 | NA | TRBJ2-7 | TRBV18 | CASSPPLLAGSDEQYF | TGTGCCAGCTCACCACCCCTACTAGCGGGATCCGACGAGCAGTACTTC
NA | NA | TRBJ1-5 | TRBV7-6 | CASARGGGNQPQHF | TGTGCCAGCGCGCGAGGGGGGGGCAATCAGCCCCAGCATTTT
TRBD2 | NA | TRBJ2-5 | TRBV7-6 | CASSLEPSGRAGETQYF | TGTGCCAGCAGCTTAGAGCCTAGCGGGAGGGCCGGGGAGACCCAGTACTTC
NA | NA | TRBJ2-7 | TRBV7-9 | CASSTTGSPHEQYF | TGTGCCAGCAGCACGACAGGTTCGCCCCACGAGCAGTACTTC
TRBD1 | NA | TRBJ1-2 | TRBV19 | CASSFAGTGIGYTF | TGTGCCAGTAGTTTCGCCGGGACAGGGATTGGCTACACCTTC
NA | medium-sized | TRBJ1-6 | TRBV19 | CASSSAGGYYNSPLHF | TGTGCCAGTAGTTCCGCGGGAGGCTATTATAATTCACCCCTCCACTTT
TRBD1 | NA | TRBJ1-2 | TRBV19 | CASSFTGDGYTF | TGTGCCAGTAGTTTTACAGGGGATGGCTACACCTTC
NA | NA | TRBJ2-7 | TRBV4-1 | CASSQVLSSYEQYF | TGCGCCAGCAGCCAAGTTCTAAGCTCCTACGAGCAGTACTTC
TRBD1 | NA | TRBJ2-2 | TRBV6-1 | CASGTGWDTGELFF | TGTGCCAGTGGGACAGGGTGGGACACCGGGGAGCTGTTTTTT